These 9 T cell receptor beta chains were sequenced from one sample in a study of blood T cell repertoires in COVID-19. Sequenced by immunoSEQ multiplex PCR; TCRdb stores in-frame clones only, minus some. The table has about 160,000 clones, approximately 87% seen once. What was sequenced was peripheral blood. Every receptor here comes from a woman in her seventies with acute or convalescent COVID-19.

The rearrangement joins TRBV29-1 to TRBJ2-7; D not certain. Germline CDR1 is SQVTM and CDR2 is ANQGSEA. The CDR3 sequence is 12 residues long. Between the trimmed V and J ends, which lost 4 bases and 2 bases, there was a span of 9 bases. The CDR3 spells CSVGPGAYEQYF. As DNA, the CDR3 is TGCAGCGTTGGACCCGGAGCCTACGAGCAGTACTTC.

This clone was detected only once. This chain connects TRBV28 to TRBJ2-2; 10 bases fit TRBD1. This CDR3 spans 17 amino acids. Germline CDR1 reads MDHEN; CDR2 reads SYDVKM. The ends lost 7 bases at V and 5 bases at J; junction bases unmatched: 13. In DNA, the CDR3 is TGTGCCAGCACCGGGGCAAGGGGACAGGGGAAGACCGGGGAGCTGTTTTTT. The encoded protein is CASTGARGQGKTGELFF.

The chain is built from TRBV19 and TRBJ2-3, with 11 nucleotides matching TRBD2. J lost 7 bases, V lost 3 bases, and 0 bases had no gene match. CDR3 length: 13 residues. CDR1 LNHDA and CDR2 SQIVND come from the germline V gene (reference sequence). The DNA of the CDR3 is TGTGCCAGTAGTATGACTAGCGGGAATACGCAGTATTTT. Encoded protein: CASSMTSGNTQYF.

The rearrangement uses TRBV5-4 and TRBJ2-3, with 11 bases lining up with TRBD2. Germline CDR1 reads SGHNT; CDR2 reads YYREEE (reference sequence). The CDR3 covers 17 residues. V lost 4 bases to trimming and J lost 3 bases; unmatched junction nucleotides: 10. CDR3 DNA: TGTGCCAGCAGCCGCTATCTAGCGGGAGGAGGGACAGATACGCAGTATTTT. The encoded protein is CASSRYLAGGGTDTQYF.

The genes are TRBV11-2 and TRBJ1-2; D is undetermined. Germline assignment: CDR1 SGHAT and CDR2 FQNNGV. With 1 base removed from V and 5 bases from J, the gap between germline ends came to 11 bases. CDR3 length: 14 amino acids. The CDR3 protein is CASSLGISGYGYTF. In DNA, the CDR3 is TGTGCCAGCAGCTTAGGCATTAGCGGTTATGGCTACACCTTC.

CDR3 nucleotide sequence: TGTGCCAGCAGCTTGAGCGGGACTATTTCCAATGAGCAGTTCTTC. Protein: CASSLSGTISNEQFF. This chain links TRBV5-5 with TRBJ2-1; 7 bases agree with TRBD2. CDR1 SGHKS and CDR2 YYEKEE come from the germline V gene (reference sequence). This CDR3 has 15 amino acids. V lost 1 base and J lost 6; bases outside the gene matches: 7.

V usage is TRBV5-6 and J usage is TRBJ1-5, with D unclear. Trimming removed 3 bases from V and 7 bases from J, with 11 bases in between. CDR3 length: 13 residues. The germline gives CDR1 SGHDT, CDR2 YYEEEE. The CDR3, as DNA: TGTGCCAGCAGCTCAGGCATTCAACAGCCCCAGCATTTT. This encodes CASSSGIQQPQHF.

The V gene is TRBV10-3, the J gene TRBJ1-1; tentatively, D is TRBD1 (6 bases). Germline V gene sequence: CDR1 ENHRY, CDR2 SYGVKD. The CDR3 sequence is 13 residues long. V gave up 5 bases and J gave up 3 bases, with 10 bases separating them. This CDR3 reads CAISPGQYTEAFF. For the CDR3, the DNA is TGTGCCATCAGTCCTGGACAGTACACTGAAGCTTTCTTT.

The chain has TRBV29-1 and TRBJ2-3; 9 nucleotides match TRBD2. The CDR3 consists of 15 residues. Trimming at V came to 8 bases and at J to 2 bases, leaving 11 bases not matched to a gene. In germline, CDR1 is SQVTM, CDR2 ANQGSEA. CDR3 DNA sequence: TGCAGCACAAATGCGGGGGGGCAAGACACAGATACGCAGTATTTT. This codes for CSTNAGGQDTDTQYF.